A selection of T cell receptor beta chains follows, all from one sample in a study of shared clonotypes between healthy human individuals. Method: immunoSEQ multiplex PCR; TCRdb's copy keeps in-frame clones and lacks some. The sample carries 800,000 to 1,200,000 clones, 70% to 80% recorded once. Sequencing used memory CD4+ T cells from PBMCs. The receptors originated from a man aged 18 to 29 in good health. Some clones in this sample may be carry-over from other donors' samples. CDR3s include the opening cysteine and the closing phenylalanine or tryptophan. D genes are given only for firm matches. Where a row states a size, it is once, few, many or the class of an expanded clone; other rows omit it.

J gene | V gene | clone size | D gene | CDR3 DNA | CDR3 protein
TRBJ2-1 | TRBV4-1 | NA | TRBD2 | TGCGCCAGCAGCCAGAGTAGCGGGAGACGGACCTACAATGAGCAGTTCTTC | CASSQSSGRRTYNEQFF
TRBJ1-5 | TRBV28 | NA | TRBD1 | TGTGCCAGCAGCCAGACAGGGGTGTTCCAGCCCCAGCATTTT | CASSQTGVFQPQHF
TRBJ2-3 | TRBV11-2 | NA | NA | TGTGCCAGCAGCCCCCGGTGGATCACGGAAACGCAGTATTTT | CASSPRWITETQYF
TRBJ2-2 | TRBV18 | NA | NA | TGTGCCAGCTCACCAGGGCAGGGGTTGACCGGGGAGCTGTTTTTT | CASSPGQGLTGELFF
TRBJ1-3 | TRBV28 | many | NA | TGTGCCAGCCGAAAGGGGGGGGGAAACACCATATATTTT | CASRKGGGNTIYF
TRBJ1-2 | TRBV28 | NA | NA | TGTGCCAGCAGCCCCGGACAGAACTATGGCTACACCTTC | CASSPGQNYGYTF
TRBJ2-3 | TRBV6-1 | NA | TRBD2 | TGTGCCAGCAGCAGGACTAGGCCCACAGATACGCAGTATTTT | CASSRTRPTDTQYF
TRBJ2-2 | TRBV10-1 | NA | NA | TGCGCCAGCAGTGAGTCGGTCGGAAAGGCCACCGGGTTAGGGGAGCTGTTTTTT | CASSESVGKATGLGELFF
TRBJ1-4 | TRBV28 | NA | NA | TGTGCCAGCAGCGCGGGGATGGATGAAAAACTGTTTTTT | CASSAGMDEKLFF
TRBJ1-1 | TRBV28 | NA | TRBD1 | TGTGCCAGCAGTGATTTAGGGAGCTGGGAAGTTCGAAGCGGGACAGGAGAAAACACTGAAGCTTTCTTT | CASSDLGSWEVRSGTGENTEAFF